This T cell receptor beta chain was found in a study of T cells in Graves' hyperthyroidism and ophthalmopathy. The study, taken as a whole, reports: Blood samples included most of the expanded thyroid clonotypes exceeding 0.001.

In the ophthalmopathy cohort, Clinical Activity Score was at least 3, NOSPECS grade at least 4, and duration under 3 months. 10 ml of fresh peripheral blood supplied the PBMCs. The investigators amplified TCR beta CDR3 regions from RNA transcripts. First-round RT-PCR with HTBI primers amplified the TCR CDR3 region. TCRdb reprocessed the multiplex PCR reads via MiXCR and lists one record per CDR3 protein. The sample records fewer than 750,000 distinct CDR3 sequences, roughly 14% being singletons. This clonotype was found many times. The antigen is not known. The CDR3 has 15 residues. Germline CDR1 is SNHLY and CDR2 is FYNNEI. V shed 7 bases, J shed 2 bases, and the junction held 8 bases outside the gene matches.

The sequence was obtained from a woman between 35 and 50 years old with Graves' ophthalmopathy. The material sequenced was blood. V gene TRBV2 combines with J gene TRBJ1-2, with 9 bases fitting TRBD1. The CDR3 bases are TGTGCCAGCACCCAAGGACAGGGGTTGAACTATGGCTACACCTTC. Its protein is CASTQGQGLNYGYTF.